This TCR beta chain derives from a study of blood T cell repertoires in COVID-19. Study overall: Sources were T cells, B-cell-depleted T cells, or PBMCs; the material itself was cDNA or gDNA.

Per the original data handling: Nucleated cell counts were estimated from reference gene primer amplification. The data were produced by immunoSEQ multiplex PCR, yet TCRdb's version contains in-frame clones alone and is incomplete. That table gives V, J and clone size, and the DNA gave D and trimming. The sample carries hundreds of thousands of clones, about four fifths recorded once. Ages ranged from about 18 to 89 years, with residence in 24 US areas. In germline, CDR1 is PRHDT, CDR2 FYEKMQ (reference sequence). V lost 0 bases, J lost 4 bases, and 9 bases lay in between. The CDR3 extends over 14 amino acids.

The TCR was taken from a woman aged 45-60 years who had been exposed to COVID-19. Source material: PBMCs or T cells enriched from blood (not recorded which). This rearrangement joins TRBV13 to TRBJ1-2, with D unresolved. The CDR3 DNA follows: TGTGCCAGCAGCTTAGGCCGAGGGTTCTATGGCTACACCTTC. Its translation is CASSLGRGFYGYTF.